The T cell receptor (beta chain) described here comes from a study of cytomegalovirus exposure and HLA in healthy donors. Whole-study findings and limits: For most TCR sequences rarity was the rule, although some public TCRs occurred in many donors.

In regard to this clone: The target antigen is unknown.

V was pared by 3 bases and J by 5 bases, with 8 bases between. The CDR3 has 12 amino acids. From germline, CDR1 is SNHLY and CDR2 FYNNEI. Researchers ran the PCR with 60 Vbeta and 13 Jbeta primers. Using immunoSEQ multiplex PCR, the repertoire was profiled, and TCRdb retains in-frame clones only, with some absent. The sample yields around 97,000 clones, approximately 85% seen once. Sequenced input: PBMCs. This sequence was found in a man aged 40-49 years in good health and CMV-seropositive. This chain connects TRBV2 to TRBJ2-7, with a tentative D call TRBD1 (5 bases). The CDR3 DNA sequence: TGTGCCAGCAGTGACAGGGTGGACGAGCAGTACTTC. This sequence encodes CASSDRVDEQYF.